The rows below give T cell receptor beta chains drawn from one sample of a study of OX40 agonist ivuxolimab in advanced cancers. TCRdb's copy holds only in-frame clones and misses some; the assay was immunoSEQ multiplex PCR. The repertoire holds tens of thousands of clones, with 88% as singletons. Sequencing was performed on CD4+ or CD8+ T cells sorted from blood, taken in a trial of the OX40 agonist ivuxolimab. These receptor sequences come from an adult with an advanced solid tumor such as melanoma, head and neck, liver or kidney cancer. Both conserved end residues are part of each CDR3. Each record gives: V gene, J gene, D gene, clone size, CDR3 protein, CDR3 DNA. The D gene is left open where the match is weak. The listing skips clone size in some rows; elsewhere it reads once, few, many or a size class.

>TRBV5-1|TRBJ2-5|-|-
CASSHMMGQPLQETQYF
TGCGCCAGCAGCCACATGATGGGCCAACCCCTTCAAGAGACCCAGTACTTC
>TRBV6-5|TRBJ2-7|-|-
CASSYSPGSGYEQYF
TGTGCCAGCAGTTATTCTCCGGGGTCCGGCTACGAGCAGTACTTC
>TRBV27|TRBJ2-5|TRBD1|-
CASSPSTSYRGETQYF
TGTGCCAGCAGTCCCTCGACTTCTTACAGGGGCGAGACCCAGTACTTC
>TRBV7-8|TRBJ2-2|TRBD1|-
CASSWDRGRGHGTGELFF
TGTGCCAGCAGTTGGGACAGGGGGCGAGGTCATGGCACCGGGGAGCTGTTTTTT
>TRBV7-9|TRBJ2-3|-|-
CASSLVQDTQYF
TGTGCCAGCAGCTTGGTCCAAGATACGCAGTATTTT
>TRBV4-1|TRBJ1-5|-|-
CASSQGHLSQPQHF
TGCGCCAGCAGCCAAGGACATCTCTCTCAGCCCCAGCATTTT
>TRBV5-1|TRBJ1-4|-|once
CASSLRTLNEKLFF
TGCGCCAGCAGCTTACGGACCTTGAATGAAAAACTGTTTTTT
>TRBV28|TRBJ2-6|-|-
CASKNPGQSIRANVLTF
TGTGCCAGCAAAAATCCGGGACAATCGATAAGGGCCAACGTCCTGACTTTC
>TRBV10-3|TRBJ1-2|-|-
CAISESGTAYGYTF
TGTGCCATCAGTGAGTCCGGGACTGCCTATGGCTACACCTTC
>TRBV18|TRBJ2-5|-|-
CASSPSKQETQYF
TGTGCCAGCTCACCGAGCAAGCAAGAGACCCAGTACTTC
>TRBV5-4|TRBJ1-4|-|-
CASSFQVGDEKLFF
TGTGCCAGCAGCTTTCAGGTTGGAGATGAAAAACTGTTTTTT
>TRBV5-1|TRBJ1-3|-|-
CASGTSGNTIYF
TGCGCCAGCGGGACTTCAGGAAACACCATATATTTT
>TRBV9|TRBJ1-2|-|-
CASSVEGNGYTF
TGTGCCAGCAGCGTAGAGGGGAATGGCTACACCTTC
>TRBV5-4|TRBJ2-5|TRBD2|-
CASSTTRPSGGLETQYF
TGTGCCAGCAGCACTACCAGACCTAGCGGGGGGCTAGAGACCCAGTACTTC
>TRBV25-1|TRBJ2-1|TRBD2|-
CASSDTSGRAYNEQFF
TGTGCCAGCAGCGACACTAGCGGGAGGGCCTACAATGAGCAGTTCTTC
>TRBV6-5|TRBJ2-5|TRBD2|-
CASNPIAGGLGTQYF
TGTGCCAGCAACCCAATAGCGGGGGGCTTGGGGACCCAGTACTTC
>TRBV7-3|TRBJ2-5|-|once
CASSPSAVVGGPRQETQYF
TGTGCCAGCAGCCCCTCGGCTGTTGTGGGGGGGCCGAGACAAGAGACCCAGTACTTC
>TRBV6-6|TRBJ1-4|-|-
CASSYPGALNEKLFF
TGTGCCAGCAGTTACCCGGGCGCCCTTAATGAAAAACTGTTTTTT
>TRBV9|TRBJ1-3|-|-
CASSVGQGNTIYF
TGTGCCAGCAGCGTAGGACAGGGAAACACCATATATTTT
>TRBV4-1|TRBJ2-5|TRBD2|-
CASSSSAGPGETQYF
TGCGCCAGCAGCAGTTCAGCGGGGCCCGGAGAGACCCAGTACTTC
>TRBV9|TRBJ2-7|TRBD2|-
CASSPLADSYEQYF
TGTGCCAGCAGCCCCCTAGCGGACTCCTACGAGCAGTACTTC
>TRBV29-1|TRBJ2-5|-|-
CSGGGLQETQYF
TGCAGCGGGGGGGGGCTTCAAGAGACCCAGTACTTC
>TRBV6-6|TRBJ2-7|-|-
CASSYRDNSYEQYF
TGTGCCAGCAGTTACAGAGACAACTCCTACGAGCAGTACTTC
>TRBV15|TRBJ1-1|-|-
CATSRGGSPEAFF
TGTGCCACCAGCAGAGGGGGGTCGCCTGAAGCTTTCTTT
>TRBV28|TRBJ2-6|TRBD1|-
CASSHRGPGANVLTF
TGTGCCAGCAGCCACAGGGGGCCGGGGGCCAACGTCCTGACTTTC
>TRBV19|TRBJ1-4|-|-
CASSPWGREEKLFF
TGTGCCAGTAGTCCGTGGGGTCGCGAAGAAAAACTGTTTTTT
>TRBV11-3|TRBJ2-5|TRBD2|-
CASSLVVSGSEETQYF
TGTGCCAGCAGCTTAGTTGTTAGCGGGAGTGAAGAGACCCAGTACTTC
>TRBV6-1|TRBJ2-7|TRBD1|few
CASSTDRVSYEQYF
TGTGCCAGCAGCACGGACAGGGTCTCCTACGAGCAGTACTTC
>TRBV7-7|TRBJ2-7|-|few
CASSLEVVSEQYF
TGTGCTAGCAGCTTAGAGGTCGTAAGCGAGCAGTACTTC
>TRBV7-9|TRBJ1-6|-|-
CASSSQGSGNSPLHF
TGTGCCAGCAGCTCGCAGGGGTCAGGCAATTCACCCCTCCACTTT
>TRBV6-1|TRBJ2-5|-|-
CASSEAFGLLETQYF
TGTGCCAGCAGTGAAGCGTTCGGGTTACTCGAGACCCAGTACTTC
>TRBV6-1|TRBJ1-1|-|-
CASSPMTRAFF
TGTGCCAGCAGTCCTATGACGAGAGCTTTCTTT
>TRBV7-2|TRBJ2-1|-|-
CASSQAQGGSYNEQFF
TGTGCCAGCAGCCAGGCGCAGGGGGGTTCCTACAATGAGCAGTTCTTC
>TRBV2|TRBJ2-7|-|-
CASSGEYEQYF
TGTGCCAGCAGTGGGGAGTACGAGCAGTACTTC
>TRBV20-1|TRBJ2-5|TRBD2|-
CSARGSGARYF
TGCAGTGCTAGAGGAAGCGGGGCCCGGTACTTC
>TRBV5-4|TRBJ2-2|TRBD1|-
CASSPGGTGNTGELFF
TGTGCCAGCAGCCCCGGTGGGACAGGGAACACCGGGGAGCTGTTTTTT
>TRBV19|TRBJ2-2|-|once
CASKARSIFGGELFF
TGTGCCAGTAAAGCAAGATCTATCTTTGGCGGGGAGCTGTTTTTT
>TRBV29-1|TRBJ2-1|-|-
CSVLDDSPSYNEQFF
TGCAGCGTGCTCGATGACAGCCCCTCCTACAATGAGCAGTTCTTC
>TRBV5-8|TRBJ2-2|-|-
CASSSGLLTGELFF
TGTGCCAGCAGCTCGGGACTCCTGACCGGGGAGCTGTTTTTT
>TRBV5-6|TRBJ2-3|TRBD1|few
CASTHIQDRGGDTQYF
TGTGCCAGCACACACATCCAAGACAGGGGAGGAGATACGCAGTATTTT
>TRBV19|TRBJ2-3|-|-
CASSSSNTQYF
TGTGCCAGTAGTAGCAGCAATACGCAGTATTTT
>TRBV11-2|TRBJ2-5|-|-
CASSFGGVATQYF
TGTGCCAGCAGCTTTGGAGGGGTTGCGACCCAGTACTTC
>TRBV6-1|TRBJ1-5|-|-
CASKGVSNQPQHF
TGTGCCAGCAAAGGGGTCAGCAATCAGCCCCAGCATTTT
>TRBV30|TRBJ2-7|TRBD1|once
CAWSRGTGRDEQYF
TGTGCCTGGAGCCGTGGGACAGGTAGGGACGAGCAGTACTTC
>TRBV19|TRBJ1-2|TRBD1|-
CASTVDRFYGYTF
TGTGCCAGTACCGTGGACAGGTTCTATGGCTACACCTTC
>TRBV27|TRBJ2-5|TRBD2|-
CASSPNLAGVSPTQYF
TGTGCCAGCAGTCCCAATCTAGCGGGGGTCTCCCCGACCCAGTACTTC
>TRBV2|TRBJ2-5|-|-
CASTGGAVGETQYF
TGTGCCAGCACTGGGGGGGCCGTTGGAGAGACCCAGTACTTC
>TRBV6-6|TRBJ2-7|-|-
CASTPTGFYEQYF
TGTGCCAGCACCCCGACGGGGTTTTACGAGCAGTACTTC
>TRBV9|TRBJ1-1|-|-
CASSVGVDTEAFF
TGTGCCAGCAGCGTAGGGGTTGACACTGAAGCTTTCTTT
>TRBV6-5|TRBJ1-2|-|-
CASSYGALGYGYTF
TGTGCCAGCAGTTACGGAGCCTTGGGGTATGGCTACACCTTC
>TRBV9|TRBJ2-5|-|-
CASSVRDGWGETQYF
TGTGCCAGCAGCGTAAGGGACGGGTGGGGAGAGACCCAGTACTTC
>TRBV6-4|TRBJ2-1|-|-
CASSDGLNEQFF
TGTGCCAGCAGTGACGGGTTGAATGAGCAGTTCTTC
>TRBV5-4|TRBJ2-7|TRBD1|-
CASSRMDRMGYEQYF
TGTGCCAGCAGCCGGATGGACAGGATGGGCTACGAGCAGTACTTC